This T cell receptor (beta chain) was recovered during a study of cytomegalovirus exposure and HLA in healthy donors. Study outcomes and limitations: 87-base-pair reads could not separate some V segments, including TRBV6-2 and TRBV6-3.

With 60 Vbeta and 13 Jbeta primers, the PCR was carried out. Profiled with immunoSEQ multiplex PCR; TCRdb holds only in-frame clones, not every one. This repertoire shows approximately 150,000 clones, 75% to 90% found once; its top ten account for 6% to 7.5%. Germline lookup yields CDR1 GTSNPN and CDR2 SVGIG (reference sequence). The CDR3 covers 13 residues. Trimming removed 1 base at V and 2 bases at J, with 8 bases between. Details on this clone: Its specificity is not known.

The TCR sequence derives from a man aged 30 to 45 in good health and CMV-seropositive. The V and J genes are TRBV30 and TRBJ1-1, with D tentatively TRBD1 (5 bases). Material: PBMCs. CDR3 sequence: CAWSGQINTEAFF. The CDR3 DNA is TGTGCCTGGAGTGGACAGATAAACACTGAAGCTTTCTTT.